This T cell receptor (beta chain) was sequenced for a study of OX40 agonist ivuxolimab in advanced cancers. Study overall: Dose-escalation patients were diagnosed with hepatocellular carcinoma, melanoma, renal cell cancer or head and neck cancer. Of mixed ages from about 20 to 90 and averaging about 65 years, the group was approximately 80% male. The study, taken as a whole, reports: CD4+ and CD8+ blood T cells expanded clonally by week 6 at 0.1 to 3.0 mg/kg.

A note on this clone: Its target is unknown.

Trimming removed 3 bases at V and 1 base at J, with 3 bases between. Germline V gene sequence: CDR1 ENHRY, CDR2 SYGVKD. This CDR3 is 12 amino acids long. This table comes from immunoSEQ multiplex PCR, and its TCRdb copy is limited to in-frame clones, with some not included. This sample has 30,000 to 45,000 clones; roughly three quarters occur once, and the top ten carry 22%. Exclusion applied to patients with autoimmune disease history or systemic immunosuppression. The material sequenced was CD4+ or CD8+ T cells sorted from blood, taken in a trial of the OX40 agonist ivuxolimab. V gene TRBV10-3 combines with J gene TRBJ1-1, with unresolved D. The TCR was taken from an adult with an advanced solid tumor such as melanoma, head and neck, liver or kidney cancer. The CDR3 DNA is TGTGCCATCAGTGACGGGAACACTGAAGCTTTCTTT. Protein product: CAISDGNTEAFF.